The next 19 T cell receptor beta chains were all read from a single sample in a study of blood T cell repertoires in COVID-19. The repertoire was sequenced with immunoSEQ multiplex PCR; TCRdb's copy has only in-frame clones and lacks some. The table has around 84,000 clones, around 82% seen once. Sample: peripheral blood. The receptors derive from a man older than 75 with active or convalescent COVID-19.

The CDR3 bases are TGTGCCAGCAGTTACAATCCTGGACAGGGTCGCAACGAGCAGTACTTC. Residues: CASSYNPGQGRNEQYF. The chain combines TRBV6-2 or TRBV6-3 with TRBJ2-7; 8 bases agree with TRBD1. CDR1 MNHEY and CDR2 SVGEGT come from the germline V gene. CDR3 length: 16 residues. V lost 2 bases and J lost 5; bases outside the gene matches: 11.

The chain couples TRBV7-9 to TRBJ2-7, with D tentatively TRBD1 (5 bases). The V end was cut by 8 bases, the J end by 3 bases, with 17 bases between. Germline V gene sequence: CDR1 SEHNR, CDR2 FQNEAQ (reference sequence). The CDR3 totals 14 residues. The CDR3 region has the DNA TGTGCCAGCGGCCAATCTTCCAGGGTCTACGAGCAGTACTTC. As protein: CASGQSSRVYEQYF.

The rearrangement joins TRBV7-2 to TRBJ1-1; D call uncertain. The CDR3 runs to 14 residues. Germline V gene lookup returns CDR1 SGHTA and CDR2 FQGNSA. Between the trimmed V and J ends, which lost 5 bases and 1 base, there was a span of 11 bases. The CDR3: CASSPHSTNTEAFF. In DNA, the CDR3 is TGTGCCAGCAGCCCCCACAGTACGAACACTGAAGCTTTCTTT.

The CDR3 DNA sequence: TGTGCCAGTAGTATCCACAGGGGAGGCAACTATGGCTACACCTTC. Translated, it gives CASSIHRGGNYGYTF. The chain has TRBV19 and TRBJ1-2; 7 nucleotides align to TRBD1. This CDR3 spans 15 amino acids. The germline V gene encodes CDR1 LNHDA and CDR2 SQIVND (reference sequence). After removal of 3 bases from V and 2 bases from J, the junction contained 6 bases not matched to a gene.

J is TRBJ1-5 and V is TRBV2, with 11 bases that match TRBD1. Germline V lookup: CDR1 SNHLY, CDR2 FYNNEI. V was pared by 4 bases and J by 7 bases, with 6 bases of the junction left unmatched. There are 15 residues in the CDR3. The CDR3, as DNA: TGTGCCAGCAGTGCCCGGACAGGGGGCGGGCAGCCCCAGCATTTT. This codes for CASSARTGGGQPQHF.

The chain joins TRBV2 to TRBJ1-2; TRBD1 aligns across 9 bases. V lost 7 bases, J lost 7 bases, and 10 bases stayed unmatched. The CDR3 has 14 residues. CDR1 and CDR2 (germline): SNHLY, FYNNEI. The CDR3 nucleotides are TGTGCCAGCACCCCGGGACAGGGTGTCGGTGGCTACACCTTC. As protein: CASTPGQGVGGYTF.

The chain recombines TRBV30 with TRBJ2-6; D is undetermined. The V gene lost 2 bases and the J gene lost 1 base, with 9 bases spanning the gap. In germline, CDR1 is GTSNPN, CDR2 SVGIG (reference sequence). The CDR3 covers 15 residues. In DNA form, the CDR3 reads TGTGCCTGGAGTCCCATCGGGTCTGGGGCCAACGTCCTGACTTTC. Its translation: CAWSPIGSGANVLTF.

The J gene is TRBJ1-3, the V gene TRBV10-3, with D possibly matching TRBD1 (6 bases). Trimming stripped 4 bases from V and 0 bases from J, with 13 bases between. Looked up from germline, CDR1 is ENHRY and CDR2 is SYGVKD. The CDR3 is 16 amino acids. The CDR3 bases are TGTGCCATCAGTGCGGCGACAGGTTCCTCTGGAAACACCATATATTTT. Its protein is CAISAATGSSGNTIYF.

The chain combines TRBV30 with TRBJ1-2; possible D gene TRBD1, 5 bases. CDR1 is GTSNPN, CDR2 SVGIG, per germline (reference sequence). V lost 5 bases and J 2 bases, leaving 12 bases between the germline ends. The CDR3 is 13 amino acids. The CDR3: CAWVQGRNYGYTF. The CDR3 bases are TGTGCCTGGGTTCAGGGCAGAAACTATGGCTACACCTTC. The full variable domain, rest sourced from reference TRBV30 and TRBJ1-2, is SQTIHQWPATLVQPVGSPLSLECTVEGTSNPNLYWYRQAAGRGLQLLFYSVGIGQISSEVPQNLSASRPQDRQFILSSKKLLLSDSGFYLCAWVQGRNYGYTFGSGTRLTVV.

The chain joins TRBV7-6 to TRBJ1-1; the D is unclear. Germline CDR1 and CDR2: SGHVS and FNYEAQ. The CDR3 length is 17 residues. Trimming cost V 1 base and J 3 bases, with 18 bases left between them. Here the CDR3 reads CASSLEGWEGHDTEAFF. The CDR3 DNA follows: TGTGCCAGCAGCTTAGAAGGATGGGAGGGCCACGACACTGAAGCTTTCTTT.

V is TRBV18 and J is TRBJ1-1, with D perhaps TRBD1 (5 bases). Trimming left V 4 bases short and J 0 bases short, with 9 bases between. Germline assignment: CDR1 KGHSH and CDR2 LQKENI. The CDR3 totals 14 residues. The DNA for the CDR3 is TGTGCCAGCTCACGTCAGGGAATGAACACTGAAGCTTTCTTT. Translated, it gives CASSRQGMNTEAFF.

V usage is TRBV2 and J usage is TRBJ1-4, with 10 bases lining up with TRBD1. The junction had 5 bases not matched to a gene; V was cut back by 4 bases and J by 0 bases. CDR1 is SNHLY, CDR2 FYNNEI, per germline. The CDR3 length is 17 residues. The CDR3 nucleotides read TGTGCCAGCAGTGGAGATGGACAGGGGGCAACTAATGAAAAACTGTTTTTT. It yields the protein CASSGDGQGATNEKLFF.

The chain employs TRBV6-5 and TRBJ1-2; the D gene is possibly TRBD1 (6 bases). This CDR3 region has 13 residues. Germline-derived CDR1 and CDR2 are MNHEY and SVGAGI. Trimming shortened V by 5 bases and J by 1 base, and 8 bases separated the two germline ends. This CDR3 is CASSPDSNYGYTF. The CDR3 DNA reads as TGTGCCAGCAGTCCGGACAGTAACTATGGCTACACCTTC.

This sequence joins TRBV27 and TRBJ2-5; tentatively, D is TRBD1 (6 bases). The CDR3 spans 15 residues. Trimming took off 6 bases at V and 5 bases at J, with 19 bases between the two ends. CDR1 and CDR2 from the germline V gene are MNHEY and SMNVEV (reference sequence). The CDR3: CASRPMSQGLETQYF. In DNA form, the CDR3 reads TGTGCCAGCAGGCCTATGTCACAGGGATTGGAGACCCAGTACTTC.

The V call is TRBV28, the J call TRBJ2-7; TRBD1 agrees at 7 bases. V lost 7 bases to trimming and J lost 6 bases; unmatched junction nucleotides: 9. Germline loops: CDR1 MDHEN, CDR2 SYDVKM. This CDR3 has 13 amino acids. CDR3 loop: CASINGDRSEQYF. CDR3 sequence (DNA): TGTGCCAGCATCAATGGGGACAGAAGCGAGCAGTACTTC. Together with reference TRBV28 and TRBJ2-7, the CDR3 gives the full variable domain: DVKVTQSSRYLVKRTGEKVFLECVQDMDHENMFWYRQDPGLGLRLIYFSYDVKMKEKGDIPEGYSVSREKKERFSLILESASTNQTSMYLCASINGDRSEQYFGPGTRLTVT.

The chain combines TRBV3-1 (or the pseudogene TRBV3-2) with TRBJ1-5; TRBD1 matches 7 bases. The CDR3 has 15 residues. After removal of 5 bases from V and 5 bases from J, the junction contained 9 bases not matched to a gene. Germline V gene data show CDR1 as LGHDT and CDR2 as YNNKEL (reference sequence). The CDR3 DNA reads TGTGCCAGCAGCAATGGACAGGTTCTCGATCAGCCCCAGCATTTT. It yields the protein CASSNGQVLDQPQHF.

The chain is built from TRBV6-1 and TRBJ2-7, with 8 bases fitting TRBD2. The J segment lost 2 bases and the V segment lost 3 bases, leaving 6 bases of the junction unmatched. Looked up from germline, CDR1 is MNHNS and CDR2 is SASEGT. The CDR3 is 15 residues long. In DNA form, the CDR3 reads TGTGCCAGCAGTGAGACCGGGGGGGGGACCTACGAGCAGTACTTC. Its translation is CASSETGGGTYEQYF.

The V gene is TRBV4-2, the J gene TRBJ1-5; 7 bases align to TRBD1. The germline gives CDR1 LGHNA, CDR2 YNFKEQ. The CDR3 extends over 18 amino acids. Losses at the gene ends were 0 bases for V and 0 bases for J; bases not matched to a gene: 8. The CDR3 DNA follows: TGTGCCAGCAGCCAAGATCATCGGGACAGTGTTAGCAATCAGCCCCAGCATTTT. Amino acid sequence: CASSQDHRDSVSNQPQHF.

The gene calls are TRBV5-6 and TRBJ1-1, with a weak D call TRBD1 (5 bases). V lost 4 bases, J lost 6 bases, and 19 bases lay in between. This CDR3 is 15 amino acids long. Germline V gene data show CDR1 as SGHDT and CDR2 as YYEEEE. The CDR3: CASSQGAGRGPEAFF. The CDR3, as DNA: TGTGCCAGCAGCCAAGGGGCCGGTAGAGGACCTGAAGCTTTCTTT.